These 27 T cell receptor beta chains were sequenced from one sample in a study of vaccination and CD4 T cells after COVID-19. Noted treatment: approximately 9-day PBMC culture with coronavirus spike peptide pools or control peptides (ViraFEST assay). The Oncomine TCR Beta short-read assay was applied to DNA of cultured CD4+ T cells. TCRdb reprocessed the PCR reads with MiXCR, giving one entry per CDR3 protein. Of 9,500 to 14,000 distinct CDR3 sequences in the sample, approximately 40% are singletons; the top ten hold roughly 30%. No antigen has been identified for these receptors. The sample comprised CD4+ T cells from blood, cultured in vitro. The receptors come from a human donor who had recovered from COVID-19.

The chain links TRBV30 to TRBJ2-2; 11 positions match TRBD2. This CDR3 is built from 15 residues. Germline-derived CDR1 and CDR2 are GTSNPN and SVGIG (reference sequence). V was pared by 2 bases and J by 2 bases, with 1 base of the junction left unmatched. The CDR3: CAWSLAGGNTGELFF. CDR3 nucleotide sequence: TGTGCCTGGAGTCTAGCGGGAGGAAACACCGGGGAGCTGTTTTTT. The full variable domain, in which reference TRBV30 and TRBJ2-2 provide the parts outside the CDR3, is SQTIHQWPATLVQPVGSPLSLECTVEGTSNPNLYWYRQAAGRGLQLLFYSVGIGQISSEVPQNLSASRPQDRQFILSSKKLLLSDSGFYLCAWSLAGGNTGELFFGEGSRLTVL.

This sequence joins TRBV6-1 and TRBJ1-5, with D possibly being TRBD1 (5 bases). Trimming removed 3 bases from V and 4 bases from J, with 10 bases in between. The CDR3 contains 14 residues. Germline CDR1 MNHNS, CDR2 SASEGT. The CDR3 loop reads CASSDRDFNQPQHF. CDR3 in DNA: TGTGCCAGCAGTGACAGGGACTTTAATCAGCCCCAGCATTTT.

This clonotype was recorded a few times. The V and J genes are TRBV7-2 and TRBJ2-2; no reliable D call. CDR3 length equals 12 residues. Germline V gene sequence: CDR1 SGHTA, CDR2 FQGNSA. The ends were cut back, 3 bases at V and 3 bases at J, with 2 bases in the middle. The CDR3 protein is CASSFYTGELFF. CDR3 nucleotides: TGTGCCAGCAGCTTCTACACCGGGGAGCTGTTTTTT.

V usage is TRBV27 and J usage is TRBJ2-1; D uncertain. CDR3 size: 15 residues. In germline, CDR1 is MNHEY, CDR2 SMNVEV (reference sequence). Trimming cost V 1 base and J 9 bases, with 16 bases left between them. The CDR3: CASSLYPGVSGEQFF. CDR3 in DNA: TGTGCCAGCAGTTTATACCCGGGCGTGTCTGGTGAGCAGTTCTTC.

This chain uses TRBV11-2 with TRBJ2-7; D possibly corresponds to TRBD2 (5 bases). The V and J ends lost 5 bases and 3 bases respectively, with 23 bases between them. Germline V gene lookup returns CDR1 SGHAT and CDR2 FQNNGV. This CDR3 has 17 amino acids. CDR3 coding DNA: TGTGCCAGCAGCGTGATACCCGGCTCGCGGGCACTCTACGAGCAGTACTTC. Translation gives CASSVIPGSRALYEQYF.

This rearrangement joins TRBV7-2 to TRBJ1-2; D call uncertain. The germline CDR1 and CDR2 sequences are SGHTA and FQGNSA. There are 14 residues in the CDR3. Trimming took off 3 bases at V and 4 bases at J, with 12 bases between the two ends. The DNA of the CDR3 is TGTGCCAGCAGCTTCTCGGCAGGTAGCTATGGCTACACCTTC. Amino acids: CASSFSAGSYGYTF.

The rearrangement uses TRBV19 and TRBJ1-5; tentatively, D is TRBD1 (6 bases). Trimming left V 3 bases short and J 2 bases short, with 11 bases between. Per the germline V gene, CDR1 is LNHDA and CDR2 is SQIVND (reference sequence). The CDR3 consists of 15 residues. DNA for the CDR3: TGTGCCAGTAGTATCAGGGGCAGGGGCAATCAGCCCCAGCATTTT. This encodes CASSIRGRGNQPQHF.

The chain employs TRBV20-1 and TRBJ2-4, with D maybe TRBD2 (6 bases). The CDR3 sequence is 18 residues long. Trimming took off 0 bases at V and 0 bases at J, with 18 bases between the two ends. Germline CDR1 reads DFQATT; CDR2 reads SNEGSKA (reference sequence). The chain's CDR3 is CSARDPRGGELAKNIQYF. The CDR3 DNA reads TGCAGTGCTAGAGATCCCCGAGGCGGGGAACTAGCCAAAAACATTCAGTACTTC.

The rearrangement uses TRBV11-2 and TRBJ1-2, with TRBD1 as a possible D gene (6 bases). V shed 6 bases and J shed 2 bases, with 10 bases lying between them. CDR1 is SGHAT and CDR2 is FQNNGV in the germline V gene. The CDR3 totals 13 residues. CDR3 in amino acids: CASRPGTNYGYTF. Here the CDR3 DNA reads TGTGCCAGCAGACCCGGGACAAACTATGGCTACACCTTC.

This sequence joins TRBV19 and TRBJ1-5; D may be TRBD1 (6 bases). This CDR3 spans 16 amino acids. Germline loops: CDR1 LNHDA, CDR2 SQIVND (reference sequence). V dropped 4 bases and J dropped 0 bases, with 13 bases sitting between them. CDR3 residues: CASSRQGTYSNQPQHF. In DNA, the CDR3 is TGTGCCAGTAGTAGGCAGGGGACATATAGCAATCAGCCCCAGCATTTT.

As for this clonotype: Its ends do not fully match the called genes, so a read error is possible. V is TRBV11-2 and J is TRBJ1-6; 9 nucleotides match TRBD1. CDR1 and CDR2 from the germline V gene are SGHAT and FQNNGV. The CDR3 runs 16 residues. In DNA, the CDR3 is TGTACCAGCAGCCCGGGCGGACAGGGGAGAAATTCACCCCTCCACTTT. Amino acid sequence: CTSSPGGQGRNSPLHF.

The rearrangement uses TRBV5-5 and TRBJ1-1, with no clear D. The CDR3 contains 15 residues. Germline assignment: CDR1 SGHKS and CDR2 YYEKEE (reference sequence). The ends were cut back, 0 bases at V and 8 bases at J, with 17 bases in the middle. DNA for the CDR3: TGTGCCAGCAGCTTGGGCATACTTCGAAGAGTCGAAGCTTTCTTT. Its protein is CASSLGILRRVEAFF.

Written as DNA, the CDR3 is TGTGCCAGCAGCTTAGGAACTAGCGGAATCACCGGGGAGCTGTTTTTT. As protein: CASSLGTSGITGELFF. V and J are TRBV7-9 and TRBJ2-2, with TRBD2 matching 8 bases. V gave up 1 base and J gave up 4 bases; unmatched junction bases: 5. This CDR3 comprises 16 residues. Germline CDR1 SEHNR, CDR2 FQNEAQ (reference sequence).

The V and J genes are TRBV12-3 or TRBV12-4 and TRBJ2-5; a possible D gene is TRBD2 (5 bases). The CDR3 consists of 15 residues. V dropped 3 bases and J dropped 4 bases, with 15 bases sitting between them. In nucleotides, the CDR3 is TGTGCCAGCAGTTTGGTGAGGGAAAGAGGAGAGACCCAGTACTTC. Translating it yields CASSLVRERGETQYF.

The rearrangement joins TRBV24-1 to TRBJ2-2, with 10 bases lining up with TRBD2. The V gene's germline CDR1 is KGHDR and CDR2 SFDVKD. CDR3 length: 16 residues. Trimming removed 2 bases from V and 1 base from J; junction bases left unmatched: 0. In DNA form, the CDR3 reads TGTGCCACCAGTGATTGGACTAGCGGGAACACCGGGGAGCTGTTTTTT. It specifies CATSDWTSGNTGELFF.

The chain recombines TRBV5-1 with TRBJ2-2, with 8 bases fitting TRBD1. Trimming at V came to 5 bases and at J to 0 bases, leaving 9 bases not matched to a gene. CDR1 and CDR2 from the germline V gene are SGHRS and YFSETQ. The CDR3 has 17 amino acids. DNA for the CDR3: TGCGCCAGCAGTTACCCCAGGGGGCCCACGAACACCGGGGAGCTGTTTTTT. This codes for CASSYPRGPTNTGELFF.

This chain joins TRBV5-1 and TRBJ1-4, with D unclear. Germline CDR1 is SGHRS and CDR2 is YFSETQ. The CDR3 runs 15 residues. V lost 0 bases to trimming and J lost 0 bases, with 6 bases between them. For the CDR3, the DNA is TGCGCCAGCAGCTTGGAGGGTACAACTAATGAAAAACTGTTTTTT. Its protein is CASSLEGTTNEKLFF.

The rearrangement links TRBV4-2 to TRBJ1-3, with D tentatively TRBD1 (6 bases). The CDR3 is 16 amino acids. Trimming cost V 1 base and J 5 bases, with 15 bases left between them. The germline V gene has CDR1 LGHNA and CDR2 YNFKEQ. The CDR3 DNA follows: TGTGCCAGCAGCCAAGCGTATAGGGGGATTAGAAACACCATATATTTT. Its translation is CASSQAYRGIRNTIYF.

V is TRBV2 and J is TRBJ1-1; D gene unclear. Trimming removed 7 bases from V and 0 bases from J, with 12 bases in between. This CDR3 spans 14 amino acids. Per the germline V gene, CDR1 is SNHLY and CDR2 is FYNNEI. DNA for the CDR3: TGTGCCAGCAACCCCGAGGGCGTGAACACTGAAGCTTTCTTT. Translating it yields CASNPEGVNTEAFF.

The sample holds one count of this clonotype. The chain has TRBV4-3 and TRBJ2-6; D gene unclear. V gave up 1 base and J gave up 4 bases, with 8 bases separating them. Germline CDR1 and CDR2: LGHNA and YSLEER. This CDR3 spans 15 amino acids. CDR3 loop: CASSQGVIGANVLTF. The CDR3 DNA sequence: TGCGCCAGCAGCCAAGGGGTAATCGGGGCCAACGTCCTGACTTTC.

The chain uses TRBV12-3 or TRBV12-4 and TRBJ2-7; 12 bases agree with TRBD1. The V gene end was trimmed by 5 bases and the J gene end by 3 bases; junction bases not matched to a gene: 5. The CDR3 is 15 amino acids. The CDR3 DNA reads TGTGCCAGCAGTCCAGGGACAGGGGGCTTCTACGAGCAGTACTTC. Translating gives CASSPGTGGFYEQYF.

This clonotype was observed a handful of times. V usage is TRBV20-1 and J usage is TRBJ1-2; possible D gene TRBD1, 6 bases. CDR1 and CDR2 from the germline V gene are DFQATT and SNEGSKA (reference sequence). Deletions cut 3 bases from V and 6 bases from J, with 14 bases between. CDR3 length: 13 residues. CDR3: CSASNRVTNGYTF. The CDR3 DNA follows: TGCAGTGCTAGTAACAGGGTCACAAATGGCTACACCTTC.

The genes are TRBV20-1 and TRBJ1-1; tentatively, D is TRBD1 (5 bases). Germline V gene data show CDR1 as DFQATT and CDR2 as SNEGSKA (reference sequence). CDR3 size: 16 residues. V lost 1 base and J lost 0, with 15 bases in between. The CDR3 reads CSARVAGQLMNTEAFF. CDR3 in DNA: TGCAGTGCTAGAGTTGCTGGACAACTTATGAACACTGAAGCTTTCTTT.

This rearrangement joins TRBV6-1 to TRBJ2-1; 9 bases are shared with TRBD2. CDR3 length: 17 residues. The junction had 10 bases not matched to a gene; V was cut back by 5 bases and J by 2 bases. CDR1 MNHNS and CDR2 SASEGT come from the germline V gene. The DNA for the CDR3 is TGTGCCAGCAGTCCCTGGGGTAGCGGGAGCACCTACAATGAGCAGTTCTTC. It is translated as CASSPWGSGSTYNEQFF.

The chain is built from TRBV3-1 and TRBJ2-7; D gene uncertain. CDR1 is LGHDT and CDR2 is YNNKEL in the germline V gene (reference sequence). The CDR3 length is 11 residues. Deletions cut 0 bases from V and 4 bases from J, with 1 base between. The CDR3 reads CASSQEYEQYF. Written as DNA, the CDR3 is TGTGCCAGCAGCCAAGAGTACGAGCAGTACTTC.

This rearrangement joins TRBV7-2 to TRBJ2-5; D is unclear. Germline lookup yields CDR1 SGHTA and CDR2 FQGNSA. The CDR3 runs 14 residues. With 5 bases removed from V and 1 base from J, the gap between germline ends came to 11 bases. The CDR3 coding sequence is TGTGCCAGCAGCCGGTACCGTCCCCAAGAGACCCAGTACTTC. Translated, it gives CASSRYRPQETQYF. Variable domain in full (rest from reference TRBV7-2 and TRBJ2-5): GAGVSQSPSNKVTEKGKDVELRCDPISGHTALYWYRQSLGQGLEFLIYFQGNSAPDKSGLPSDRFSAERTGGSVSTLTIQRTQQEDSAVYLCASSRYRPQETQYFGPGTRLLVL.

The rearrangement uses TRBV12-3 or TRBV12-4 and TRBJ2-3, with a possible D match to TRBD1 (5 bases). The germline V and J ends were trimmed by 5 bases and 3 bases, with 15 bases remaining between them. This CDR3 is built from 15 residues. The CDR3 protein is CASSRDTGGTDTQYF. The CDR3 nucleotides read TGTGCCAGCAGTCGAGACACAGGCGGTACAGATACGCAGTATTTT.